This is a list of T cell receptor beta chains from one sample in a study of patients and donors after allogeneic stem cell transplantation. TCRdb passed the RT-PCR reads through MiXCR, listing each CDR3 protein once. This sample has some 960,000 distinct CDR3 sequences; approximately 19% occur once, and the top ten carry 6%. Specimen: blood, either unsorted or a sorted T cell fraction (not recorded which). These receptors all stem from a human donor who was either an allogeneic HSCT recipient or a stem cell or donor lymphocyte infusion donor (not recorded which). It is not recorded whose cells these are; they may come from a transplant donor. CDR3s include the opening cysteine and the closing phenylalanine or tryptophan. Fields, in order: D gene, clone size, J gene, V gene, CDR3 length, CDR3 protein, CDR3 DNA. The D gene is left open where the match is weak. Clone size is not always given. Where it is, it says once, few, many or a class for expanded clones.

>TRBD2|-|TRBJ2-5|TRBV24-1|13
CATGGTTRGDQYF
TGTGCCACCGGGGGGACTACGCGGGGTGACCAGTACTTC
>TRBD1|few|TRBJ2-3|TRBV4-3|16
CASSQDLSQGEDTQYF
TGCGCCAGCAGCCAAGATCTTAGCCAGGGGGAAGATACGCAGTATTTT
>-|few|TRBJ2-5|TRBV4-2|13
CASSQGRGRTQYF
TGTGCCAGCAGCCAAGGACGGGGGCGGACCCAGTACTTC
>-|-|TRBJ2-2|TRBV3-1|13
CASSQYNTGELFF
TGTGCCAGCAGCCAGTACAACACCGGGGAGCTGTTTTTT
>TRBD1|-|TRBJ2-7|TRBV5-6|16
CASSRVPGTGAYEQYF
TGTGCCAGCAGCCGAGTCCCCGGGACAGGCGCCTACGAGCAGTACTTC
>TRBD1|few|TRBJ2-7|TRBV5-6|16
CASSPDRGFRGYEQYF
TGTGCCAGCAGCCCGGACAGGGGGTTCCGGGGCTACGAGCAGTACTTC
>-|few|TRBJ2-1|TRBV4-3|17
CASSQLQVPFSGNEQFF
TGCGCCAGCAGCCAACTACAGGTTCCCTTTTCCGGCAATGAGCAGTTCTTC
>-|few|TRBJ2-3|TRBV10-3|17
CAISEYLMGSVPDTQYF
TGTGCCATCAGTGAGTACCTGATGGGCTCGGTACCAGATACGCAGTATTTT
>TRBD1|-|TRBJ1-2|TRBV9|15
CASSVEATGLYGYTF
TGTGCCAGCAGCGTAGAGGCGACAGGGCTCTATGGCTACACCTTC
>TRBD2|-|TRBJ2-1|TRBV4-1|20
CASSQDLPLAGLPQYNEQFF
TGCGCCAGCAGCCAAGATCTCCCCCTAGCGGGCCTACCGCAGTACAATGAGCAGTTCTTC
>TRBD1|many|TRBJ1-1|TRBV29-1|12
CSATGVNTEAFF
TGCAGCGCTACAGGGGTGAACACTGAAGCTTTCTTT
>TRBD1|-|TRBJ2-5|TRBV12-3/TRBV12-4|16
CASSLGPGGEQETQYF
TGTGCCAGCAGTTTAGGTCCAGGGGGTGAACAAGAGACCCAGTACTTC
>-|few|TRBJ2-1|TRBV27|15
CASSLLQGIGNEQFF
TGTGCCAGCAGTTTACTACAGGGCATCGGTAATGAGCAGTTCTTC
>-|-|TRBJ2-2|TRBV7-2|16
CASSLVGPTNTGELFF
TGTGCCAGCAGCTTAGTGGGCCCTACGAACACCGGGGAGCTGTTTTTT
>-|many|TRBJ2-7|TRBV12-3/TRBV12-4|14
CASSLDGEDYEQYF
TGTGCCAGCAGTTTAGATGGAGAGGACTACGAGCAGTACTTC
>TRBD2|-|TRBJ2-7|TRBV30|15
CAWSVRVAGAYEQYF
TGTGCCTGGAGTGTACGGGTAGCGGGTGCCTACGAGCAGTACTTC
>-|-|TRBJ1-3|TRBV6-5|16
CASSYTKDFSGNTIYF
TGTGCCAGCAGTTACACAAAGGACTTCTCTGGAAACACCATATATTTT
>-|few|TRBJ2-7|TRBV20-1|15
CSAREARTALNEQYF
TGCAGTGCTAGAGAAGCCCGGACAGCCTTGAACGAGCAGTACTTC
>-|-|TRBJ2-7|TRBV2|14
CASSETRQSYEQYF
TGTGCCAGCAGTGAAACCCGACAGTCCTACGAGCAGTACTTC
>-|few|TRBJ1-2|TRBV4-2|18
CASSLSQRPVPLSYGYTF
TGTGCCAGCAGCCTATCCCAACGACCCGTTCCTCTATCCTATGGCTACACCTTC
>-|few|TRBJ1-1|TRBV5-1|15
CASSLRRGADTEAFF
TGCGCCAGCAGCTTGAGGAGGGGCGCAGATACTGAAGCTTTCTTT
>-|few|TRBJ2-7|TRBV27|13
CASSLLAGLEQYF
TGTGCCAGCAGTTTATTGGCGGGGCTGGAGCAGTACTTC
>TRBD1|-|TRBJ2-2|TRBV11-2|17
CASSNTQGPLLFGELFF
TGTGCCAGCAGCAACACACAGGGGCCTCTGTTGTTTGGGGAGCTGTTTTTT
>TRBD2|few|TRBJ2-5|TRBV5-6|16
CASSLLWTSDGETQYF
TGTGCCAGCAGCTTGCTTTGGACTAGCGATGGAGAGACCCAGTACTTC
>-|-|TRBJ2-2|TRBV5-1|15
CASSLTGGHPGELFF
TGCGCCAGCAGCTTGACCGGGGGGCATCCCGGGGAGCTGTTTTTT